One sample yielded the 19 T cell receptor beta chains listed below, sequenced in a study of blood T cell repertoires in COVID-19. Data came from immunoSEQ multiplex PCR; TCRdb stores just in-frame clones and leaves some out. This sample has roughly 200,000 clones; 65% to 85% occur once, and the top ten carry roughly 8.7%. The source material was peripheral blood. The receptors were gathered from a man aged 35 to 55 with active or convalescent COVID-19.

The chain uses TRBV18 and TRBJ2-2; D possibly corresponds to TRBD2 (6 bases). The CDR3 spans 17 residues. V lost 4 bases and J lost 1, with 16 bases in between. CDR1 is KGHSH, CDR2 LQKENI, per germline. In DNA form, the CDR3 reads TGTGCCAGCTCACGGGGGTCTGGCGGGATGAACACCGGGGAGCTGTTTTTT. It translates to CASSRGSGGMNTGELFF.

The chain uses TRBV9 and TRBJ1-4, with D possibly matching TRBD1 (5 bases). This CDR3 region has 17 residues. V was shortened by 6 bases and J by 3 bases, with 21 bases between the two germline ends. Germline V gene data show CDR1 as SGDLS and CDR2 as YYNGEE. The CDR3 nucleotides read TGTGCCAGCAACGTGGTCTATGGCAGGGATCCTAATGAAAAACTGTTTTTT. Translating it yields CASNVVYGRDPNEKLFF.

The chain couples TRBV6-5 to TRBJ2-1; D perhaps matches TRBD2 (6 bases). V lost 2 bases, J lost 9 bases, and 14 bases lay in between. Germline CDR1 reads MNHEY; CDR2 reads SVGAGI. The CDR3 spans 14 residues. CDR3 sequence: CASSYTPGGSEQFF. The CDR3 DNA reads as TGTGCCAGCAGTTACACGCCTGGGGGGAGTGAGCAGTTCTTC.

The chain carries TRBV19 and TRBJ1-1, with 8 bases aligning to TRBD1. This CDR3 region has 15 residues. V was pared by 5 bases and J by 2 bases, with 7 bases of the junction left unmatched. The V gene's germline CDR1 is LNHDA and CDR2 SQIVND (reference sequence). CDR3 sequence (DNA): TGTGCCAGTAGTGACAGGGGTCGAGCTAACACTGAAGCTTTCTTT. It yields the protein CASSDRGRANTEAFF.

This chain uses TRBV6-5 with TRBJ1-2; D is possibly TRBD1 (5 bases). Looked up from germline, CDR1 is MNHEY and CDR2 is SVGAGI. This CDR3 spans 15 amino acids. V lost 7 bases and J lost 1, with 16 bases in between. The CDR3 loop is CASTPRQGGNYGYTF. The CDR3 DNA is TGTGCCAGCACCCCCCGCCAGGGCGGTAACTATGGCTACACCTTC.

This rearrangement joins TRBV19 to TRBJ2-1; 12 nucleotides line up with TRBD2. Trimming took 5 bases from V and 1 from J; bases not matched to a gene: 3. The CDR3 runs to 16 residues. Germline assignment: CDR1 LNHDA and CDR2 SQIVND (reference sequence). CDR3 residues: CASSPGTSGSYNEQFF. The DNA of the CDR3 is TGTGCCAGTAGTCCCGGGACTAGCGGGTCCTACAATGAGCAGTTCTTC. Complete variable domain (other parts from reference TRBV19 and TRBJ2-1): DGGITQSPKYLFRKEGQNVTLSCEQNLNHDAMYWYRQDPGQGLRLIYYSQIVNDFQKGDIAEGYSVSREKKESFPLTVTSAQKNPTAFYLCASSPGTSGSYNEQFFGPGTRLTVL.

The gene calls are TRBV19 and TRBJ1-5; no firm D call. CDR3 length equals 15 residues. The germline CDR1 and CDR2 sequences are LNHDA and SQIVND (reference sequence). Trimming removed 7 bases from V and 0 bases from J, with 13 bases in between. The CDR3, as DNA: TGTGCCAGTAATGGAGATCGTAATAGCAATCAGCCCCAGCATTTT. Residues: CASNGDRNSNQPQHF.

The chain links TRBV12-5 to TRBJ1-4; tentative D call: TRBD1 (5 bases). Germline CDR1 LGHNT, CDR2 FRNRAP. This CDR3 is built from 16 residues. Trimming took off 6 bases at V and 7 bases at J, with 21 bases between the two ends. The DNA of the CDR3 is TGTGCTAGTGGCCCCGTGGGGGGGGTCGGGGGTGAAAAACTGTTTTTT. The encoded protein is CASGPVGGVGGEKLFF.

The chain recombines TRBV30 with TRBJ1-2, with D uncertain. Trimming took off 4 bases at V and 4 bases at J, with 13 bases between the two ends. This CDR3 has 13 amino acids. Germline V gene lookup returns CDR1 GTSNPN and CDR2 SVGIG (reference sequence). In DNA, the CDR3 is TGTGCCTGGAATGAAGTTCTCGGCTATGGCTACACCTTC. It translates to CAWNEVLGYGYTF.

The genes are TRBV6-6 and TRBJ1-5; no clear D gene. The CDR3 is 13 residues long. V lost 6 bases, J lost 3 bases, and 9 bases lay in between. Germline CDR1 reads MNHNY; CDR2 reads SVGAGI (reference sequence). The CDR3 reads CASRRRTNQPQHF. CDR3 bases: TGTGCCAGCAGGCGTCGAACCAATCAGCCCCAGCATTTT.

V usage is TRBV6-4 and J usage is TRBJ1-1, with D tentatively TRBD1 (5 bases). CDR1 and CDR2 from the germline V gene are MRHNA and SNTAGT. CDR3 length: 14 residues. Trimming cost V 0 bases and J 7 bases, with 12 bases left between them. The chain's CDR3 is CASSDSTGAGEAFF. For the CDR3, the DNA is TGTGCCAGCAGTGACTCGACTGGGGCCGGTGAAGCTTTCTTT.

The chain couples TRBV5-1 to TRBJ1-5; 9 bases fit TRBD1. V dropped 4 bases and J dropped 0; count of bases not matched to a gene: 5. CDR1 is SGHRS and CDR2 is YFSETQ in the germline V gene. The CDR3 sequence is 16 residues long. CDR3 loop: CASSATQGASNQPQHF. CDR3 DNA: TGCGCCAGCAGCGCCACACAGGGGGCTAGCAATCAGCCCCAGCATTTT.

This chain's CDR3 is CAQRTTGDTIYF. The CDR3 DNA sequence: TGTGCCCAAAGGACTACCGGGGACACCATATATTTT. The genes are TRBV30 and TRBJ1-3; D call uncertain. The CDR3 length is 12 residues. V lost 8 bases, J lost 8 bases, and 16 bases lay in between. Germline V gene data show CDR1 as GTSNPN and CDR2 as SVGIG (reference sequence).

The table lists this clone with a few counts. The chain links TRBV28 to TRBJ2-7, with 9 bases aligning to TRBD2. The germline CDR1 and CDR2 sequences are MDHEN and SYDVKM. The CDR3 sequence is 18 residues long. V was clipped by 2 bases and J by 0 bases; unmatched bases: 11. The CDR3 DNA reads as TGTGCCAGCAGTTTAGGCTCCCCTCTAGCGGGGAGCTCCTACGAGCAGTACTTC. Protein sequence: CASSLGSPLAGSSYEQYF.

This sequence joins TRBV5-1 and TRBJ1-5; 8 bases agree with TRBD1. CDR1 is SGHRS, CDR2 YFSETQ, per germline. This CDR3 has 16 amino acids. After removal of 0 bases from V and 2 bases from J, the junction contained 4 bases not matched to a gene. CDR3 nucleotide sequence: TGCGCCAGCAGCTTGGAAGGACAGGGTGGCAATCAGCCCCAGCATTTT. It is translated as CASSLEGQGGNQPQHF.

The gene calls are TRBV5-1 and TRBJ1-2; D may be TRBD1 (6 bases). Germline lookup yields CDR1 SGHRS and CDR2 YFSETQ. The CDR3 is 13 residues long. Trimming took off 5 bases at V and 7 bases at J, with 15 bases between the two ends. The CDR3 region has the DNA TGCGCCAGCAGTGTTTCAGGGGCCTCTGGCTACACCTTC. Protein: CASSVSGASGYTF.

J is TRBJ2-3 and V is TRBV2; 11 nucleotides match TRBD2. Trimming took 11 bases from V and 4 from J; bases not matched to a gene: 11. The germline V gene has CDR1 SNHLY and CDR2 FYNNEI. The CDR3 is 15 residues long. The CDR3 sequence is CARQSTSGGPDTQYF. The CDR3 bases are TGTGCCCGACAATCTACTAGCGGGGGACCAGATACGCAGTATTTT.

The chain joins TRBV9 to TRBJ2-7, with TRBD2 matching over 7 bases. Germline-derived CDR1 and CDR2 are SGDLS and YYNGEE. The CDR3 loop spans 15 amino acids. V shed 0 bases, J shed 2 bases, and the junction held 5 bases outside the gene matches. CDR3 coding DNA: TGTGCCAGCAGCGTAGGGGGAGGGTTCACCTACGAGCAGTACTTC. Translated, it gives CASSVGGGFTYEQYF.

The chain uses TRBV27 and TRBJ2-3, with D hard to call. V lost 4 bases and J lost 0, with 17 bases in between. Germline-derived CDR1 and CDR2 are MNHEY and SMNVEV (reference sequence). The CDR3 has 17 amino acids. The CDR3 spells CASSSWVAAPSTDTQYF. The CDR3 DNA reads as TGTGCCAGCAGTTCGTGGGTAGCAGCCCCCAGCACAGATACGCAGTATTTT.